This TCR beta chain was recorded in a study of T cell responses to AZD1222 COVID-19 vaccine. Study-wide results and limits: Researchers report vaccine-associated CD4 TCRs spanning spike, with dominance at 160-218 and 743-854.

The assay was immunoSEQ multiplex PCR, and TCRdb's table has in-frame clones only and misses some. Among about 73,000 clones, around 88% were seen once, and the ten largest hold 15% to 20%. The germline V gene encodes CDR1 PRHDT and CDR2 FYEKMQ (reference sequence). Trimming cost V 0 bases and J 0 bases, with 5 bases left between them. This CDR3 has 15 residues. Concerning this clone: The antigen is not known.

This clonotype was obtained from an adult in good health. The sample here was peripheral blood, taken on day 0 of AZD1222 vaccination. V and J are TRBV13 and TRBJ2-2; unclear D gene. The CDR3 loop is CASSLGDPNTGELFF. As DNA, the CDR3 is TGTGCCAGCAGCTTAGGTGACCCGAACACCGGGGAGCTGTTTTTT.